The next 5 T cell receptor beta chains were all read from a single sample in a study of healthy donors' naive CD4 and CD8 T cells. Starting from about 0.45 ug of total RNA, TCR libraries were made with linear amplification. A single record per CDR3 protein comes from TCRdb applying MiXCR to the reads. The data contain roughly 200,000 distinct CDR3 sequences, 74% of them singletons. Input material: naive CD4+ and CD8+ T cells sorted from blood, pooled from several donors. Every receptor here comes from a pool of human donors in good health; the sample pools cells from several healthy donors.

This clonotype showed up just a few times. CDR3: CASSYPGELFF. The CDR3, as DNA: TGTGCCAGCAGTTATCCCGGGGAGCTGTTTTTT. The chain has TRBV6-2 or TRBV6-3 and TRBJ2-2; no firm D call. The CDR3 is 11 amino acids. The germline V gene has CDR1 MNHEY and CDR2 SVGEGT. Trimming removed 3 bases from V and 6 bases from J, with 2 bases in between.

This rearrangement joins TRBV29-1 to TRBJ2-3, with 9 nucleotides matching TRBD2. V gave up 4 bases and J gave up 0 bases; unmatched junction bases: 5. Germline V gene sequence: CDR1 SQVTM, CDR2 ANQGSEA. The CDR3 is 15 residues long. CDR3 amino acids: CSVAPTSGSTDTQYF. CDR3 sequence (DNA): TGCAGCGTTGCTCCGACTAGCGGCAGCACAGATACGCAGTATTTT.

This clonotype was picked up a small number of times. The V gene is TRBV29-1, the J gene TRBJ1-1; unclear D gene. The CDR3 loop spans 13 amino acids. V was trimmed by 4 bases and J by 3 bases, leaving 12 bases between them. The germline V gene encodes CDR1 SQVTM and CDR2 ANQGSEA. CDR3 nucleotide sequence: TGCAGCGTTGGGGTAGGGCCGTACACTGAAGCTTTCTTT. Its protein is CSVGVGPYTEAFF. The full variable domain, with the rest looked up from reference TRBV29-1 and TRBJ1-1, is SAVISQKPSRDICQRGTSLTIQCQVDSQVTMMFWYRQQPGQSLTLIATANQGSEATYESGFVIDKFPISRPNLTFSTLTVSNMSPEDSSIYLCSVGVGPYTEAFFGQGTRLTVV.

The chain links TRBV19 to TRBJ2-1; a weak D match, TRBD2 (6 bases). CDR1 and CDR2 (germline): LNHDA, SQIVND (reference sequence). The CDR3 is 14 residues long. V was pared by 9 bases and J by 8 bases, with 20 bases between. The CDR3 sequence is CASSYSNGGDEQFF. Here the CDR3 DNA reads TGTGCCAGCAGTTACTCGAACGGCGGGGATGAGCAGTTCTTC.

The J gene is TRBJ2-6, the V gene TRBV30; D is unresolved. CDR3 size: 15 residues. Trimming cost V 5 bases and J 0 bases, with 11 bases left between them. CDR1 and CDR2 from the germline V gene are GTSNPN and SVGIG (reference sequence). The CDR3 region is CAWALALSGANVLTF. The CDR3 DNA reads as TGTGCCTGGGCTCTGGCCCTCTCTGGGGCCAACGTCCTGACTTTC.